This T cell receptor (beta chain) was sequenced for a study of T cell clones after liver transplantation. About the research overall: Immunosuppression withdrawal was tried within 2 years after liver transplantation in this trial. Graft-donor-reactive sequences were compared with third-party-reactive TCRbeta sequences from pre-transplant mixed lymphocyte reactions.

Regarding this clone: Its antigen remains unidentified.

The study, taken as a whole, reports: Graft donor-reactive T cells may have migrated into the graft rather than being deleted. A significant post-transplant drop in circulating graft-donor-reactive CD4 TCRbeta sequences occurred in most of the 8 subjects.

The CDR3 covers 13 residues. Looked up from germline, CDR1 is MNHNS and CDR2 is SASEGT. Trimming pared 7 bases from V and 0 bases from J, leaving 9 bases between. TCRdb keeps only in-frame clones here, not all; method: immunoSEQ multiplex PCR. The sample shows around 77,000 clones, 80% of them seen only once. The chain joins TRBV6-1 to TRBJ1-1; D not resolved. The source was CD4+ T cells from blood, collected 12 months after liver transplant. The TCR comes from a human patient who received a liver transplant. Some T cells could come from the graft donor. DNA for the CDR3: TGTGCCAGCAAAGAAGGGCTGAACACTGAAGCTTTCTTT. It specifies CASKEGLNTEAFF.